This T cell receptor (beta chain) was sequenced in a study of regulatory T cells in long-lasting Graves disease. Study information: Graves' patients diagnosed newly had used antithyroid drugs under 3 months. Findings of the study overall: Patients with persistent disease showed a bias toward TRBV28, TRBJ1-2 and TRBJ2-5.

iRepertoire HTBI primers and Arm-PCR of CDR3 regions built TCR beta libraries. TCRdb passed the multiplex PCR reads through MiXCR, listing each CDR3 protein once. The repertoire consists of about 470,000 distinct CDR3 sequences, with about a sixth occurring once and the leading ten covering 10% to 15%. Stated time point: newly diagnosed GD, antithyroid drugs for less than 3 months. PBMCs provided the RNA from which the TCR library was made. Patients came through an endocrinology department, and that department was in Xi'an, China. This clonotype was seen ten or more times. Its antigen remains unknown. The CDR3 runs 14 residues. CDR1 and CDR2 (germline): PRHDT, FYEKMQ (reference sequence). V was pared by 5 bases and J by 2 bases, with 3 bases of the junction left unmatched. In addition, the sample was reused for a study of T cells in Graves' hyperthyroidism and ophthalmopathy.

The receptor comes from a man between 35 and 55 years old with Graves disease. This specimen was peripheral blood mononuclear cells (PBMCs), taken at new diagnosis, from a patient treated with antithyroid drugs. J is TRBJ1-1 and V is TRBV13, with 9 bases matching TRBD1. The CDR3 loop is CASSQGQGNTEAFF. For the CDR3, the DNA is TGTGCCAGCAGCCAGGGACAGGGTAACACTGAAGCTTTCTTT. Using reference TRBV13 and TRBJ1-1 for the parts outside the CDR3, the full variable domain is AAGVIQSPRHLIKEKRETATLKCYPIPRHDTVYWYQQGPGQDPQFLISFYEKMQSDKGSIPDRFSAQQFSDYHSELNMSSLELGDSALYFCASSQGQGNTEAFFGQGTRLTVV.